A single sample gave rise to the 6 T cell receptor beta chains below, sequenced in a study of identical twins (dated by TCRdb to between 2015 and 2016). The library was produced with 5' RACE. Instrument on record: Illumina HiSeq 2000. Using fastp at Q25 and MiXCR, TCRdb reprocessed the public reads and kept productive beta chains. Every CDR3 protein is listed once, alongside the most common genes and DNA of its rows. The sample table records hundreds of thousands of distinct CDR3 sequences; about 7% of these occur just once. Roughly 3.4% of the sample belongs to the ten largest clones. Separately, the same data were catalogued under a study of yellow fever vaccine responses in identical twins.

The sequenced sample was memory (CD45RO+) T cells sorted from blood. This sample's cell subset or site label indicates: CD45RO+ enriched T cells. These receptors were collected from a woman under 30 in good health.

This clonotype was seen at least ten times. The J gene is TRBJ1-5, the V gene TRBV28, with 7 bases fitting TRBD1. V shed 5 bases, J shed 0 bases, and the junction held 10 bases outside the gene matches. CDR3 length: 17 amino acids. Per the germline V gene, CDR1 is MDHEN and CDR2 is SYDVKM. The CDR3 DNA sequence: TGTGCCAGCAGTCCCCACTCGGGACAGTATAGCAATCAGCCCCAGCATTTT. Its protein is CASSPHSGQYSNQPQHF.

The gene calls are TRBV18 and TRBJ2-1, with TRBD2 matching 8 bases. The CDR3 is 17 amino acids. V gave up 4 bases and J gave up 4 bases; unmatched junction bases: 12. The germline CDR1 and CDR2 sequences are KGHSH and LQKENI. CDR3 amino acids: CASSLLVSGIEYNEQFF. Written as DNA, the CDR3 is TGTGCCAGCTCACTTCTTGTTAGCGGGATTGAGTACAATGAGCAGTTCTTC.

At least ten counts were recorded for this clonotype. This sequence joins TRBV28 and TRBJ2-3; D unclear. CDR1 is MDHEN and CDR2 is SYDVKM in the germline V gene. The V end was cut by 0 bases, the J end by 0 bases, with 10 bases between. The CDR3 loop spans 16 amino acids. CDR3 bases: TGTGCCAGCAGTTTATGGGGAAGGGCTAGCACAGATACGCAGTATTTT. Amino acids: CASSLWGRASTDTQYF.

The CDR3, as DNA: TGTGCCACCAGTGATCCTAGCGGGAGCCGCACAGATACGCAGTATTTT. It yields the protein CATSDPSGSRTDTQYF. V is TRBV24-1 and J is TRBJ2-3, with 10 bases matching TRBD2. This CDR3 has 16 amino acids. V lost 3 bases and J lost 1; bases outside the gene matches: 3. CDR1 is KGHDR, CDR2 SFDVKD, per germline.

The chain couples TRBV5-1 to TRBJ2-7; TRBD1 matches 7 bases. The CDR3 runs to 15 residues. V was pared by 1 base and J by 3 bases, with 7 bases of the junction left unmatched. CDR1 SGHRS and CDR2 YFSETQ come from the germline V gene. The CDR3 DNA reads TGCGCCAGCAGCTTGAGGCAGGGGGTTAGCTACGAGCAGTACTTC. Protein product: CASSLRQGVSYEQYF.

About this clonotype itself: A junction boundary mismatches the germline segment, possibly from a read error. The chain uses TRBV7-2 and TRBJ2-2; D is undetermined. CDR1 SGHTA and CDR2 FQGNSA come from the germline V gene. The CDR3 is 15 residues long. The CDR3: CASSLFFSDTRELFF. The CDR3 DNA reads as TGTGCCAGCAGCTTATTTTTCAGTGACACCAGGGAGCTGTTTTTT.